The subject of this entry is one TCR beta chain. The data originate from a study of blood T cell repertoires in COVID-19. About the study: Researchers got acute and convalescent COVID-19 samples from the United States, Italy and Spain. Sample material is recorded as cDNA or gDNA derived from T cells, B-cell-depleted T cells, or PBMCs.

Per germline, CDR1 LGHDT and CDR2 YNNKEL (reference sequence). This CDR3 contains 17 residues. Trimming at V came to 0 bases and at J to 4 bases, leaving 8 bases not matched to a gene. Authors' data handling: Amplification with reference gene primers provided the estimates of nucleated cell counts. Sequenced by immunoSEQ multiplex PCR; TCRdb stores in-frame clones only, minus some. That table is the source of V, J and clone size, and D and trimming were worked out from the DNA. In the table there are 300,000 to 400,000 clones, 65% to 90% of which are singletons. Sequencing was performed on peripheral blood. The chain has TRBV3-1 (or the pseudogene TRBV3-2) and TRBJ2-1, with TRBD2 matching 8 bases. This clonotype was sampled from a human donor in a cohort sampled during active COVID-19. CDR3 in amino acids: CASSQEVGLAGYNEQFF. The CDR3 coding sequence is TGTGCCAGCAGCCAAGAGGTTGGGCTAGCGGGTTACAATGAGCAGTTCTTC.